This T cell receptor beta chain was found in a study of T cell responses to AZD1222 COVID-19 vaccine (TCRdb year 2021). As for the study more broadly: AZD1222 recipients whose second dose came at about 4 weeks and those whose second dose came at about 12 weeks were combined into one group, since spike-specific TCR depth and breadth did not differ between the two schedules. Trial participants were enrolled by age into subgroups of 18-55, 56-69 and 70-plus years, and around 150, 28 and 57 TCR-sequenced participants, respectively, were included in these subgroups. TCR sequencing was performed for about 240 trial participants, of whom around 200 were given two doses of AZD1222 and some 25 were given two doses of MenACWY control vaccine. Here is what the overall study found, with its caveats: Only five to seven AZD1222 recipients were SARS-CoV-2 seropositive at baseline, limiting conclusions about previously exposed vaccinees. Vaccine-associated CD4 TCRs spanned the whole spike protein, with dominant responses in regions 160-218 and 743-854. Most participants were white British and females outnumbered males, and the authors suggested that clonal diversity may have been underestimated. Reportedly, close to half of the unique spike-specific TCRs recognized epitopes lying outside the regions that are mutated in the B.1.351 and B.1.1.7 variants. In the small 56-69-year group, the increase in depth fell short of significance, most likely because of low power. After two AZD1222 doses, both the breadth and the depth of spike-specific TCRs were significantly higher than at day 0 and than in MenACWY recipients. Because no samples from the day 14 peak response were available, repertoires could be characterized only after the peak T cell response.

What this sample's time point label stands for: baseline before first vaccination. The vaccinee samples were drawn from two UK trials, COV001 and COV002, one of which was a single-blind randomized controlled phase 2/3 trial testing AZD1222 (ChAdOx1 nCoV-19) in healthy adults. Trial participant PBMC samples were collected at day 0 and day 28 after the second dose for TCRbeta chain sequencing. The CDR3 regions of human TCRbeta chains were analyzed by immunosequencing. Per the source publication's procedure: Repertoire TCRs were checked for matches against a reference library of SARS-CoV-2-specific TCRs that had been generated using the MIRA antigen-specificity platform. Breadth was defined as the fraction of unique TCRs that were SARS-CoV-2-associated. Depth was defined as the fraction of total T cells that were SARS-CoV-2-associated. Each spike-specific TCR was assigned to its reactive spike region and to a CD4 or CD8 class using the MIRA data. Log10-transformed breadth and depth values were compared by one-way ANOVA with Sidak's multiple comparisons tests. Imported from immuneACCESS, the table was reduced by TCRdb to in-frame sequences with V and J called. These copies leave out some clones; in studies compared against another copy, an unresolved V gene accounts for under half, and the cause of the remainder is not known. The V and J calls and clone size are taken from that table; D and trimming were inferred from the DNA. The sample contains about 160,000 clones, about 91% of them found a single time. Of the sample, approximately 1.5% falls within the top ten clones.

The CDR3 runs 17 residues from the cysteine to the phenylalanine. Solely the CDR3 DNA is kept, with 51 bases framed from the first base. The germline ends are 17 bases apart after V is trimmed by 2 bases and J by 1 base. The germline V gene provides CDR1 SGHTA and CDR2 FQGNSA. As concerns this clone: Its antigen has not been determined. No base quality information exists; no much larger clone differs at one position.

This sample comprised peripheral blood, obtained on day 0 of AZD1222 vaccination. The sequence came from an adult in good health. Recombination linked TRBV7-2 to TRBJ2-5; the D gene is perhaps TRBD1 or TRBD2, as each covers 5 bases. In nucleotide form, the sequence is TGTGCCAGCAGCTTATCATTAGGGGTCCTAGCCCAAGAGACCCAGTACTTC. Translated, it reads CASSLSLGVLAQETQYF.